The T cell receptor beta chain under discussion was sequenced for a study of cytomegalovirus exposure and HLA in healthy donors. Looking at the study overall: Sequencing of 180 million or so T cells in an earlier analysis found more than 100 million unique TCR beta sequences. General study points: A few chains linked to CMV were shown in vitro to be specific for CMV antigens.

As concerns this clone: Its cognate antigen is unknown.

CDR1 is MNHEY, CDR2 SMNVEV, per germline (reference sequence). The CDR3 spans 15 residues. Trimming took 2 bases from V and 7 from J, leaving 15 bases between them. PCR was performed using 60 Vbeta and 13 Jbeta primers. Using immunoSEQ multiplex PCR, the repertoire was profiled, and TCRdb retains in-frame clones only, with some absent. Of 60,000 to 70,000 clones detected, around 78% appear once; the ten largest clones hold 7.8%. This clonotype originated in a man between 18 and 29 years old in good health and CMV-seropositive. The sequenced sample consisted of PBMCs. This chain uses TRBV27 with TRBJ1-5; possible D gene TRBD1, 6 bases. DNA for the CDR3: TGTGCCAGCAGTTTAATGGCAGGGGCGGGCCAGCCCCAGCATTTT. It translates to CASSLMAGAGQPQHF.